What follows are 20 T cell receptor beta chains derived from one specimen sequenced in a study of blood T cell repertoires in COVID-19. Data came from immunoSEQ multiplex PCR; TCRdb stores just in-frame clones and leaves some out. There are a few hundred thousand clones in the sample; about 87% occur only once, and approximately 3.8% lies in the top ten. Sequencing was done on a sample of peripheral blood. These receptors all stem from a man aged 55 to 70 who had recovered from COVID-19.

The CDR3 here is CASSLRGVLSTDTQYF. For the CDR3, the DNA is TGTGCCAGCAGCCTCCGCGGGGTCCTAAGCACAGATACGCAGTATTTT. The gene calls are TRBV11-2 and TRBJ2-3, with a tentative D call TRBD2 (6 bases). This CDR3 spans 16 amino acids. V was clipped by 5 bases and J by 0 bases, with 15 bases between them. Germline CDR1 is SGHAT and CDR2 is FQNNGV.

The table lists this clone with a count of one. The rearrangement joins TRBV7-3 to TRBJ2-5, with D maybe TRBD2 (7 bases). Trimming cost V 5 bases and J 5 bases, with 15 bases left between them. The CDR3 sequence is 14 residues long. Germline V gives CDR1 SGHTA, CDR2 FQGTGA. The CDR3 loop is CASSPRGAMETQYF. The DNA for the CDR3 is TGTGCCAGCAGCCCACGGGGGGCCATGGAGACCCAGTACTTC.

Here the CDR3 DNA reads TGTGCCAGCAGGAGGGGGGGAGATACGCAGTATTTT. Its translation: CASRRGGDTQYF. The chain uses TRBV2 and TRBJ2-3; D perhaps matches TRBD2 (7 bases). Trimming left V 6 bases short and J 5 bases short, with 9 bases between. The CDR3 runs 12 residues. The germline V gene has CDR1 SNHLY and CDR2 FYNNEI.

The chain is built from TRBV10-3 and TRBJ1-4; 10 bases match TRBD1. The CDR3 consists of 13 residues. The V gene end was trimmed by 6 bases and the J gene end by 7 bases; junction bases not matched to a gene: 2. Germline V gene lookup returns CDR1 ENHRY and CDR2 SYGVKD. The CDR3 sequence is CAIRGTGAEKLFF. CDR3 bases: TGTGCCATCAGGGGGACAGGGGCTGAAAAACTGTTTTTT.

The V call is TRBV29-1, the J call TRBJ2-1; TRBD1 aligns across 9 bases. V dropped 1 base and J dropped 5; count of bases not matched to a gene: 3. The CDR3 runs to 14 residues. From germline, CDR1 is SQVTM and CDR2 ANQGSEA. In DNA form, the CDR3 reads TGCAGCGTTGAAGTGGGGACAGGGAACAATGAGCAGTTCTTC. Its protein is CSVEVGTGNNEQFF.

The table lists this clone with a count of one. The rearrangement uses TRBV5-1 and TRBJ2-2; TRBD1 might be the D (6 bases). Germline CDR1 SGHRS, CDR2 YFSETQ. The CDR3 consists of 16 residues. The V gene lost 0 bases and the J gene lost 2 bases, with 11 bases spanning the gap. The chain's CDR3 is CASSLAPGTNTGELFF. Written as DNA, the CDR3 is TGCGCCAGCAGCTTGGCCCCAGGGACAAACACCGGGGAGCTGTTTTTT. The full variable domain, its missing parts supplied by reference TRBV5-1 and TRBJ2-2, is KAGVTQTPRYLIKTRGQQVTLSCSPISGHRSVSWYQQTPGQGLQFLFEYFSETQRNKGNFPGRFSGRQFSNSRSEMNVSTLELGDSALYLCASSLAPGTNTGELFFGEGSRLTVL.

V usage is TRBV11-2 and J usage is TRBJ2-3; 16 bases are shared with TRBD2. Trimming removed 5 bases from V and 6 bases from J; junction bases left unmatched: 8. CDR3 length equals 17 residues. The germline V gene encodes CDR1 SGHAT and CDR2 FQNNGV. The CDR3 is CASSGGTSGGAYDTQYF. CDR3 sequence (DNA): TGTGCCAGCAGCGGCGGGACTAGCGGGGGGGCTTATGATACGCAGTATTTT.

V and J are TRBV5-6 and TRBJ1-1; D call uncertain. The CDR3 is 14 amino acids. The V end lost 4 bases, the J end lost 1 base, and 11 bases lay between the germline ends. In germline, CDR1 is SGHDT, CDR2 YYEEEE. CDR3: CASSPYTRNTEAFF. The CDR3 coding sequence is TGTGCCAGCAGCCCGTATACGAGGAACACTGAAGCTTTCTTT.

Concerning this clone: The same CDR3 is also encoded by other DNA sequences in this sample. The chain couples TRBV7-9 to TRBJ2-3; weak D call: TRBD2 (6 bases). This CDR3 comprises 14 residues. Germline CDR1 is SEHNR and CDR2 is FQNEAQ (reference sequence). The V end lost 6 bases, the J end lost 1 base, and 11 bases lay between the germline ends. CDR3 in amino acids: CASSSERGTDTQYF. The CDR3 DNA reads as TGTGCCAGCAGTAGCGAGCGGGGCACAGATACGCAGTATTTT.

The chain is built from TRBV29-1 and TRBJ2-5; TRBD1 might be the D (6 bases). Trimming pared 6 bases from V and 2 bases from J, leaving 16 bases between. The CDR3 loop spans 14 amino acids. Germline lookup yields CDR1 SQVTM and CDR2 ANQGSEA. For the CDR3, the DNA is TGCAGCGTCAAACGGACAGAGTGGCAAGAGACCCAGTACTTC. It translates to CSVKRTEWQETQYF.

The chain employs TRBV4-1 and TRBJ1-2; 7 bases map to TRBD1. The CDR3 runs to 16 residues. V lost 0 bases, J lost 2 bases, and 6 bases stayed unmatched. The germline V gene has CDR1 MGHRA and CDR2 YSYEKL. The CDR3 DNA is TGCGCCAGCAGCCAAGATGCTACAGGGGAAAACTATGGCTACACCTTC. Residues: CASSQDATGENYGYTF.

The chain joins TRBV13 to TRBJ2-5; possibly TRBD2 for D (5 bases). Germline V gives CDR1 PRHDT, CDR2 FYEKMQ (reference sequence). Trimming removed 5 bases at V and 1 base at J, with 11 bases between. The CDR3 covers 14 residues. CDR3: CASSPGMGQETQYF. CDR3 in DNA: TGTGCCAGCAGCCCGGGGATGGGCCAAGAGACCCAGTACTTC.

This clone came up a few times. The V and J genes are TRBV18 and TRBJ2-7; TRBD1 matches 7 bases. Trimming took 3 bases from V and 7 from J; bases not matched to a gene: 12. Germline V lookup: CDR1 KGHSH, CDR2 LQKENI. CDR3 size: 15 residues. The CDR3 DNA follows: TGTGCCAGCTCACCCCCGCAACGCTCACAGGGGGAGCAGTACTTC. Its translation: CASSPPQRSQGEQYF.

This clone appeared a few times. The chain combines TRBV5-1 with TRBJ2-2, with D possibly matching TRBD1 (6 bases). V gave up 9 bases and J gave up 2 bases, with 14 bases separating them. This CDR3 contains 14 residues. The germline V gene has CDR1 SGHRS and CDR2 YFSETQ. The CDR3 protein is CAIRWGPNTGELFF. CDR3 coding DNA: TGCGCCATCAGGTGGGGGCCTAACACCGGGGAGCTGTTTTTT.

The chain couples TRBV21-1 to TRBJ2-3; the D segment call TRBD1 is taken from the table without a DNA check. TRBV21-1 is noted as a pseudogene. The CDR3 contains 11 residues. The CDR3 protein is CAIQGSDTQYF. The DNA of the CDR3 is TGTGCCATTCAGGGATCGGATACGCAGTATTTT.

The V call is TRBV7-2, the J call TRBJ2-5; 9 bases agree with TRBD2. Germline V lookup: CDR1 SGHTA, CDR2 FQGNSA. This CDR3 has 14 amino acids. V shed 5 bases and J 5 bases; nucleotides not matched to a gene: 6. The CDR3, as DNA: TGTGCCAGCAGCATTAGCGGGGGCATCGAGACCCAGTACTTC. Amino acids: CASSISGGIETQYF.

The chain carries TRBV11-2 and TRBJ1-1; 10 bases fit TRBD1. V dropped 5 bases and J dropped 3; count of bases not matched to a gene: 3. Germline CDR1 reads SGHAT; CDR2 reads FQNNGV. The CDR3 covers 14 residues. The CDR3, as DNA: TGTGCCAGCAGCATGACAGGGGGCTACACTGAAGCTTTCTTT. Its protein is CASSMTGGYTEAFF.

The gene calls are TRBV5-1 and TRBJ2-1; 7 bases line up with TRBD1. Per the germline V gene, CDR1 is SGHRS and CDR2 is YFSETQ. The V gene end was trimmed by 4 bases and the J gene end by 3 bases; junction bases not matched to a gene: 7. The CDR3 is 15 residues long. In nucleotides, the CDR3 is TGCGCCAGCAGCCGAGGACAGGAGTTCTACAATGAGCAGTTCTTC. Translating it yields CASSRGQEFYNEQFF.

The V and J genes are TRBV7-2 and TRBJ1-5, with TRBD1 matching over 8 bases. The CDR3 consists of 16 residues. V lost 3 bases to trimming and J lost 9 bases; unmatched junction nucleotides: 13. Germline V CDR1 and CDR2: SGHTA, FQGNSA. This CDR3 reads CASSFSGQGPSSPQHF. CDR3 DNA sequence: TGTGCCAGCAGCTTTTCTGGACAGGGTCCTAGTTCGCCCCAGCATTTT.

The chain couples TRBV4-2 to TRBJ2-1, with 13 bases fitting TRBD2. Germline V lookup: CDR1 LGHNA, CDR2 YNFKEQ. Trimming took 7 bases from V and 0 from J; bases not matched to a gene: 6. The CDR3 is made up of 17 amino acids. The CDR3: CASTVLAGGSSYNEQFF. The CDR3 DNA is TGTGCCAGCACCGTACTAGCGGGGGGGAGCTCCTACAATGAGCAGTTCTTC.